This T cell receptor (beta chain) appears in the sequencing data of a study of graft-versus-host responses after intestinal transplantation. Findings and caveats of the study: Some patients had graft-donor T cell macrochimerism. In their allografts, the ratios of graft-versus-host to host-versus-graft T cell clones were high.

Only in-frame clones appear in the TCRdb table, and some are missing; sequencing was by immunoSEQ multiplex PCR. In the table there are approximately 16,000 clones, 80% to 90% of which are singletons. CDR3 size: 17 residues. V shed 3 bases and J 0 bases; nucleotides not matched to a gene: 6. Germline-derived CDR1 and CDR2 are MGHRA and YSYEKL. For this clone: What it binds is unknown.

The chain links TRBV4-1 to TRBJ2-1; 9 bases match TRBD2. This receptor was taken from a human patient who received an intestinal transplant, so some T cells may come from the graft donor. Material: PBMCs, obtained 110 days after intestinal transplant. The CDR3 loop reads CASSQVTSGPSYNEQFF. For the CDR3, the DNA is TGCGCCAGCAGCCAGGTAACTAGCGGGCCCTCCTACAATGAGCAGTTCTTC.